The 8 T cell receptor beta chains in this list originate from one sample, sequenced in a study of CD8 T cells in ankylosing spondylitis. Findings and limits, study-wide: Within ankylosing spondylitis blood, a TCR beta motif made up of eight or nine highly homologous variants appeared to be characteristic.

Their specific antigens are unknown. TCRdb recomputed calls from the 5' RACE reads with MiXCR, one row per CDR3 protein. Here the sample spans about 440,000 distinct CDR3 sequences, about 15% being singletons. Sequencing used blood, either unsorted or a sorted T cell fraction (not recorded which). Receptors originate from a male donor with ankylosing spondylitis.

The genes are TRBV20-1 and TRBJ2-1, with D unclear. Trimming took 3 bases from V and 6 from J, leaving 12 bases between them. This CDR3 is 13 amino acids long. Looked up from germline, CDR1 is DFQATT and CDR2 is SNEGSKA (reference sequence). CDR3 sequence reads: CSASTNKGNEQFF. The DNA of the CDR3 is TGCAGTGCTAGTACTAACAAGGGCAATGAGCAGTTCTTC.

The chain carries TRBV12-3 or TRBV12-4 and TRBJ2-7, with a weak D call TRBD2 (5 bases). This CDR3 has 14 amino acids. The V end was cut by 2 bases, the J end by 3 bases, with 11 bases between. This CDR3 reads CASSLSGILYEQYF. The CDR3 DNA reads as TGTGCCAGCAGTTTAAGCGGAATACTCTACGAGCAGTACTTC.

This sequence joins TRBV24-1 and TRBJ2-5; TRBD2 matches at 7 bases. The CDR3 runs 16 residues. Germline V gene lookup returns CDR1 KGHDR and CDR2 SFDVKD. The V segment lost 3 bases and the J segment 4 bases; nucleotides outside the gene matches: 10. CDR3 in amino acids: CATSDTPRGTPETQYF. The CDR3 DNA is TGTGCCACCAGTGATACGCCGCGGGGGACCCCAGAGACCCAGTACTTC.

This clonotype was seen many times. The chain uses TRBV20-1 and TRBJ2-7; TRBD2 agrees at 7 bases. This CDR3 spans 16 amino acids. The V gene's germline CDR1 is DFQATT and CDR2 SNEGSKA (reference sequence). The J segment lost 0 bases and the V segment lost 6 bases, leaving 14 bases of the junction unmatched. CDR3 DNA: TGCAGTGCCCAATCCCCGCTAGCGGAGAGCTCCTACGAGCAGTACTTC. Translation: CSAQSPLAESSYEQYF.

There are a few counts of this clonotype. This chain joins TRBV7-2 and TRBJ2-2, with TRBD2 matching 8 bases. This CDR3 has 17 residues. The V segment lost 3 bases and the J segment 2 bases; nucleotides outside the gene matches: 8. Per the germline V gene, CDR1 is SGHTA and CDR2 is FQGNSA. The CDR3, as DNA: TGTGCCAGCAGCTTCTCGCTAGCGGGTCCAAACACCGGGGAGCTGTTTTTT. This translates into CASSFSLAGPNTGELFF. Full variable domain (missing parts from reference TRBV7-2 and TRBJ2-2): GAGVSQSPSNKVTEKGKDVELRCDPISGHTALYWYRQSLGQGLEFLIYFQGNSAPDKSGLPSDRFSAERTGGSVSTLTIQRTQQEDSAVYLCASSFSLAGPNTGELFFGEGSRLTVL.

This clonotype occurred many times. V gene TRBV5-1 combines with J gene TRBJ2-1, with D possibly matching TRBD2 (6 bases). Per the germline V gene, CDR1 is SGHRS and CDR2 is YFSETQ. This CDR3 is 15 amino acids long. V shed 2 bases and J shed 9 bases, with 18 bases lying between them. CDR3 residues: CASSFTGEARGEQFF. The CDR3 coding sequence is TGCGCCAGCAGCTTCACAGGTGAGGCGCGGGGTGAGCAGTTCTTC. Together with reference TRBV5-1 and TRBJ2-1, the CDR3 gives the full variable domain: KAGVTQTPRYLIKTRGQQVTLSCSPISGHRSVSWYQQTPGQGLQFLFEYFSETQRNKGNFPGRFSGRQFSNSRSEMNVSTLELGDSALYLCASSFTGEARGEQFFGPGTRLTVL.

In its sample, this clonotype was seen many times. The CDR3 is CASRVGLAGEQFF. The DNA of the CDR3 is TGTGCCAGCAGGGTGGGACTAGCGGGTGAGCAGTTCTTC. The V and J genes are TRBV14 and TRBJ2-1; 12 bases fit TRBD2. The CDR3 covers 13 residues. The germline CDR1 and CDR2 sequences are SGHDN and FVKESK. The trim removed 6 bases at V and 9 bases at J, leaving 3 bases unmatched.

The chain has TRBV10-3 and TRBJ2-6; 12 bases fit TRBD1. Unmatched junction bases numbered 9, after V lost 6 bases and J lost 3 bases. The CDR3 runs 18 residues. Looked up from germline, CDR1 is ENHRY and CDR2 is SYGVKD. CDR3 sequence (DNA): TGTGCCATCAGCACCGGGACAGGGGGCTTCAGTGGGGCCAACGTCCTGACTTTC. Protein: CAISTGTGGFSGANVLTF.